This T cell receptor beta chain was retrieved from a study of blood T cell repertoires in COVID-19. On the study more broadly: Samples taken during acute and convalescent COVID-19 were collected in the United States, Italy and Spain. In each case, the material was cDNA or gDNA derived from T cells, B-cell-depleted T cells, or PBMCs.

In the authors' workflow: Estimation of nucleated cell counts was performed using reference gene primer amplification. Here immunoSEQ multiplex PCR was the method, and the copy in TCRdb shows in-frame clones only, minus some. That table furnishes V, J and clone size, whereas the DNA furnished D and trimming. Of approximately 380,000 clones listed, 85% are singletons. This CDR3 comprises 13 residues. Per germline, CDR1 MNHEY and CDR2 SVGAGI. Trimming cost V 4 bases and J 10 bases, with 16 bases left between them. This clone has just a few counts. Material for sequencing was peripheral blood. The rearrangement links TRBV6-5 to TRBJ1-1; tentatively, D is TRBD1 (5 bases). This TCR derives from a woman in her late teens or twenties with acute or convalescent COVID-19. CDR3 nucleotides: TGTGCCAGCAGTTCTCTCGGGGGGTTAGGAGCTTTCTTT. Its protein is CASSSLGGLGAFF.